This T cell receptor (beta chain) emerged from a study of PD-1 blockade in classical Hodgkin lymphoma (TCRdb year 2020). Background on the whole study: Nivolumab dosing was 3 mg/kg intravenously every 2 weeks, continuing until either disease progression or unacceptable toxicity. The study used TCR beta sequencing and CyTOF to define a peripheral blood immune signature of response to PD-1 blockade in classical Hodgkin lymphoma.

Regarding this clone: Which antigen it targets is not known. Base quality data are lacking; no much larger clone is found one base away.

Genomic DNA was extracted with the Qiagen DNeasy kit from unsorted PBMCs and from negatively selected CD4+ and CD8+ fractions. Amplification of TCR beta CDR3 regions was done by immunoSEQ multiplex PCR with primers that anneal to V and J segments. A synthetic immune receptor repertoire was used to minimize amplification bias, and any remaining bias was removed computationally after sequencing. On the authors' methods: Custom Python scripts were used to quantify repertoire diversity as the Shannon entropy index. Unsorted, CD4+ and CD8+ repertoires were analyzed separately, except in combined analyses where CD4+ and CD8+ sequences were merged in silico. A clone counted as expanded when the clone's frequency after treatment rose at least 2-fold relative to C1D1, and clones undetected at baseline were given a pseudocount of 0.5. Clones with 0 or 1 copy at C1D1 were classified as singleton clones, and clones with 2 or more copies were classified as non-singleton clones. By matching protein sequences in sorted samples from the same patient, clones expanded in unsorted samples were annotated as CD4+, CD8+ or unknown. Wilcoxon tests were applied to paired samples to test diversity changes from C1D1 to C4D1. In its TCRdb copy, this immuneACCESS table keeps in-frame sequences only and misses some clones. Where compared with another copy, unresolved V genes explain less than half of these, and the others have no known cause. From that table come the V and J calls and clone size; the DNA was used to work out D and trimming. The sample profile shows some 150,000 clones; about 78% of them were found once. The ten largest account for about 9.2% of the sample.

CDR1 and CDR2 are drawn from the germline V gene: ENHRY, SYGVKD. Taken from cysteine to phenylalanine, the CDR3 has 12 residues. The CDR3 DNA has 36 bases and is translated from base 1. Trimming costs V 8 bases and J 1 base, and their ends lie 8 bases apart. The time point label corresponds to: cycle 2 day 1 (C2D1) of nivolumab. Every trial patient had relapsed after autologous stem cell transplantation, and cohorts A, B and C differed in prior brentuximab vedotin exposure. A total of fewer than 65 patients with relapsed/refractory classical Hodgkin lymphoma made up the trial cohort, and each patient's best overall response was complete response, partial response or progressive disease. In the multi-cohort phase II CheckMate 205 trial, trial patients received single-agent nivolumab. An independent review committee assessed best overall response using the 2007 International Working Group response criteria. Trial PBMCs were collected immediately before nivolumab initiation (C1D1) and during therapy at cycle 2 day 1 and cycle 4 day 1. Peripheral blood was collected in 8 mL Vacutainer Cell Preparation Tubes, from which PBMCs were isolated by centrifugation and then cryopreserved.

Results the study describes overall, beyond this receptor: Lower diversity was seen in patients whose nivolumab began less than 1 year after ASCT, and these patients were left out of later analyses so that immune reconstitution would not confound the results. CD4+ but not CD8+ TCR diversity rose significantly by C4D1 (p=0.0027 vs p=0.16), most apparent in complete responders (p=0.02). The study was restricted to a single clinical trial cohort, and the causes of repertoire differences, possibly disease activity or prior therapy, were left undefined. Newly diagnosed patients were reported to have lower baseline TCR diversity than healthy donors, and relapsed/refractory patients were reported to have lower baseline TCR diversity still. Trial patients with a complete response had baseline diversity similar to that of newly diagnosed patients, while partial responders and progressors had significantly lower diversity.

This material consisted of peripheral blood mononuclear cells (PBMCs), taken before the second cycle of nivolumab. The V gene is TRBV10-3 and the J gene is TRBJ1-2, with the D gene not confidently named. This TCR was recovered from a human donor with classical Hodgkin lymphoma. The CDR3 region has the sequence CAIPGDNYGYTF. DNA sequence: TGTGCCATCCCCGGGGATAACTATGGCTACACCTTC.